The 6 T cell receptor beta chains below were found in one sample sequenced in a study of cytomegalovirus exposure and HLA in healthy donors. Primers: 60 Vbeta forward and 13 Jbeta reverse. Sequenced by immunoSEQ multiplex PCR; TCRdb stores in-frame clones only, minus some. The table for this sample gives more than 95,000 clones. The sequencing sample was made of PBMCs. Receptor source: a man aged 40-55 years in good health and CMV-seronegative.

The rearrangement uses TRBV5-1 and TRBJ1-1; D possibly corresponds to TRBD1 (5 bases). The germline V gene has CDR1 SGHRS and CDR2 YFSETQ. V was cut by 0 bases and J by 5 bases, with 14 bases left in between. CDR3 length equals 15 residues. CDR3 region: CASSLVGEARTEAFF. The CDR3 DNA reads TGCGCCAGCAGCTTGGTGGGGGAGGCAAGAACTGAAGCTTTCTTT.

The chain is built from TRBV6-5 and TRBJ2-5; a weak D match, TRBD2 (6 bases). Germline CDR1 and CDR2: MNHEY and SVGAGI. Trimming left V 6 bases short and J 1 base short, with 12 bases between. The CDR3 extends over 14 amino acids. The CDR3 region has the DNA TGTGCCAGCAGCCTTGGGGGGATCCAAGAGACCCAGTACTTC. Its translation: CASSLGGIQETQYF.

The chain uses TRBV19 and TRBJ1-6; tentatively, D is TRBD1 (5 bases). Deletions cut 10 bases from V and 7 bases from J, with 8 bases between. Germline CDR1 is LNHDA and CDR2 is SQIVND (reference sequence). CDR3 length: 11 amino acids. The DNA of the CDR3 is TGTGCCAACCCAGGGAATTCACCCCTCCACTTT. Protein product: CANPGNSPLHF. Full variable domain (remainder filled in from reference TRBV19 and TRBJ1-6): DGGITQSPKYLFRKEGQNVTLSCEQNLNHDAMYWYRQDPGQGLRLIYYSQIVNDFQKGDIAEGYSVSREKKESFPLTVTSAQKNPTAFYLCANPGNSPLHFGNGTRLTVT.

The rearrangement joins TRBV6-1 to TRBJ1-6, with TRBD1 matching 7 bases. Germline loops: CDR1 MNHNS, CDR2 SASEGT. J was trimmed by 7 bases and V by 6 bases; bases with no gene match: 9. This CDR3 is built from 15 residues. The CDR3 loop reads CASRITTGANSPLHF. For the CDR3, the DNA is TGTGCCAGCAGAATCACTACAGGGGCGAATTCACCCCTCCACTTT.

The chain is built from TRBV5-6 and TRBJ2-3; D perhaps matches TRBD2 (5 bases). V was pared by 6 bases and J by 3 bases, with 14 bases between. Per germline, CDR1 SGHDT and CDR2 YYEEEE. CDR3 length: 14 amino acids. The DNA for the CDR3 is TGTGCCAGCACCTTAAGGACTCGGACAGATACGCAGTATTTT. It specifies CASTLRTRTDTQYF.

This chain uses TRBV19 with TRBJ2-7, with 7 bases matching TRBD1. With V trimmed by 4 bases and J by 2 bases, 5 bases remained unmatched. CDR1 is LNHDA and CDR2 is SQIVND in the germline V gene (reference sequence). This CDR3 has 14 amino acids. The CDR3: CASSTRDSTYEQYF. As DNA, the CDR3 is TGTGCCAGTAGTACCCGGGACAGCACCTACGAGCAGTACTTC.